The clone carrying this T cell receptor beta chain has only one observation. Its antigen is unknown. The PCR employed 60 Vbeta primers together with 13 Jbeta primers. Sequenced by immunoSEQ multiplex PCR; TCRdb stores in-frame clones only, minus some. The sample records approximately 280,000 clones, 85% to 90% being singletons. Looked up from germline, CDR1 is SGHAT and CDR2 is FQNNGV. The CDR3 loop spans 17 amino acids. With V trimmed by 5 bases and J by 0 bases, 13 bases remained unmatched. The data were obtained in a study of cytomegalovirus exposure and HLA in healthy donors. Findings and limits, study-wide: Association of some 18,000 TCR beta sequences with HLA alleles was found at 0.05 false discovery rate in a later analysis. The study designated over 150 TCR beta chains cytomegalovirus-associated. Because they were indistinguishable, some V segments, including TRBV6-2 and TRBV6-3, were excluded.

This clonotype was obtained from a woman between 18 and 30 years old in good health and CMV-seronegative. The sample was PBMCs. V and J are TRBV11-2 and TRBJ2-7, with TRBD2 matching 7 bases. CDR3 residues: CASSAGGPGGLSYEQYF. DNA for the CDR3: TGTGCCAGCAGCGCCGGGGGTCCGGGGGGTCTCTCCTACGAGCAGTACTTC.